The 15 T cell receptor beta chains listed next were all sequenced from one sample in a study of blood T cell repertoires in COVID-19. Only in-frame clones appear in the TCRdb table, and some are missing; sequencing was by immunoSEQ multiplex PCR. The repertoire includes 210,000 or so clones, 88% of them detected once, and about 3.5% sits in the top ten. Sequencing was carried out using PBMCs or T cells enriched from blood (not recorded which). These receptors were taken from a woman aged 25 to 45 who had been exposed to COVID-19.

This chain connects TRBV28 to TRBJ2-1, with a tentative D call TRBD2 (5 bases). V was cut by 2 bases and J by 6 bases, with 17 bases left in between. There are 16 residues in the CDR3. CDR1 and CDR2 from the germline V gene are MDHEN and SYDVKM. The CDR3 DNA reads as TGTGCCAGCAGTTTACGGGGTCTGCGGGCAATCAATGAGCAGTTCTTC. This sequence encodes CASSLRGLRAINEQFF.

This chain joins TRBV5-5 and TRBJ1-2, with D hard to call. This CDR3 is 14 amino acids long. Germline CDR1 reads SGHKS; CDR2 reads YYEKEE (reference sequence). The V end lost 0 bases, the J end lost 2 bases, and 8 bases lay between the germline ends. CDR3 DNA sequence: TGTGCCAGCAGCTTGGCTGGGCCAAACTATGGCTACACCTTC. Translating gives CASSLAGPNYGYTF.

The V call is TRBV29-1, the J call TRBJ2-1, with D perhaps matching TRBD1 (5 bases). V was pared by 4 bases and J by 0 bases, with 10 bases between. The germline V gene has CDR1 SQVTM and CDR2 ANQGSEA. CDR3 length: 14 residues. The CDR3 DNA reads TGCAGCGTTGCCAGGGCCAGCTCCTACAATGAGCAGTTCTTC. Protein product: CSVARASSYNEQFF.

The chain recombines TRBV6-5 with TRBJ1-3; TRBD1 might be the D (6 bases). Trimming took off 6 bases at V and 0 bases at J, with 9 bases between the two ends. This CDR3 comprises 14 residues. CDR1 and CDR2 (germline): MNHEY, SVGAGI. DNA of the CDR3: TGTGCCAGCAGGGACAGATTCTCTGGAAACACCATATATTTT. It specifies CASRDRFSGNTIYF.

CDR3 sequence reads: CASSQRADTQYF. The CDR3 bases are TGTGCCAGCAGCCAGAGGGCAGATACGCAGTATTTT. The chain uses TRBV11-2 and TRBJ2-3; weak D call: TRBD2 (5 bases). The length of the CDR3 is 12 residues. Trimming left V 5 bases short and J 4 bases short, with 7 bases between. Germline CDR1 is SGHAT and CDR2 is FQNNGV.

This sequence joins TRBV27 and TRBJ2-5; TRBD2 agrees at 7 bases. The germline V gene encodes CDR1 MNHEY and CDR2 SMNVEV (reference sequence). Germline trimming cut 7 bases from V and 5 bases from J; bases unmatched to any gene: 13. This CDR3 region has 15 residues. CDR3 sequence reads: CASKEGAGVRETQYF. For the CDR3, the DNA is TGTGCCAGCAAGGAAGGCGCGGGAGTGCGGGAGACCCAGTACTTC.

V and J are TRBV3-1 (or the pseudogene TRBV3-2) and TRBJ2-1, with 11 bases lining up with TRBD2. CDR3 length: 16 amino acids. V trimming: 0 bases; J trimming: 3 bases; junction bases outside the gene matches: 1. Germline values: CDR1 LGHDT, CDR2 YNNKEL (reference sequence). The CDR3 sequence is CASSQEGTSGYNEQFF. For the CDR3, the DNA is TGTGCCAGCAGCCAAGAGGGGACTAGCGGCTACAATGAGCAGTTCTTC.

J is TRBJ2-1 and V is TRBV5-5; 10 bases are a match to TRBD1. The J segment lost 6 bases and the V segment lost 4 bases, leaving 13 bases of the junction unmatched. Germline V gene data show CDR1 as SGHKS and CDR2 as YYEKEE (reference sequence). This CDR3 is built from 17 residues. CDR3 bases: TGTGCCAGCAGCAGCTCGGACAGGGGGTTGAGGGGCAATGAGCAGTTCTTC. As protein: CASSSSDRGLRGNEQFF.

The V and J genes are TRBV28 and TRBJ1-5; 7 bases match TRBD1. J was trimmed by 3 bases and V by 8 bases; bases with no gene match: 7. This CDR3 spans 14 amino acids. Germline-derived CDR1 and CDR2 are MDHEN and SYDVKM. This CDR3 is CASGRDSYNQPQHF. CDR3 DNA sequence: TGTGCCAGCGGCCGGGACAGTTACAATCAGCCCCAGCATTTT. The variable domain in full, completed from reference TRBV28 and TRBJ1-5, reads DVKVTQSSRYLVKRTGEKVFLECVQDMDHENMFWYRQDPGLGLRLIYFSYDVKMKEKGDIPEGYSVSREKKERFSLILESASTNQTSMYLCASGRDSYNQPQHFGDGTRLSIL.

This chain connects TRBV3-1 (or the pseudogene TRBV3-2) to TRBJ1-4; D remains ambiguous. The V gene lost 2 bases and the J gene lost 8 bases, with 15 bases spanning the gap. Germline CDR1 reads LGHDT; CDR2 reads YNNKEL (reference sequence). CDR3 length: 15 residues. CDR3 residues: CASSQPGQIVEKLFF. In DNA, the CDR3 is TGTGCCAGCAGCCAACCAGGTCAGATTGTGGAAAAACTGTTTTTT.

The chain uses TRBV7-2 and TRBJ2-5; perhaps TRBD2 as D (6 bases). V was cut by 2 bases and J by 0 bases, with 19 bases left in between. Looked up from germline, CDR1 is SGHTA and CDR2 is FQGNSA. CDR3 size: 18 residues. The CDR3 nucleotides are TGTGCCAGCAGCTTAAGCGCGGGACCAACGATACACCAAGAGACCCAGTACTTC. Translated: CASSLSAGPTIHQETQYF.

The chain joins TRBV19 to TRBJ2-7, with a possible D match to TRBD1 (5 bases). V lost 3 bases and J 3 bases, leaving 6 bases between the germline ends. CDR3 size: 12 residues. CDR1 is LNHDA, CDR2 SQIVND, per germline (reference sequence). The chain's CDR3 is CASSIQGYEQYF. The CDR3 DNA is TGTGCCAGTAGTATCCAGGGCTACGAGCAGTACTTC.

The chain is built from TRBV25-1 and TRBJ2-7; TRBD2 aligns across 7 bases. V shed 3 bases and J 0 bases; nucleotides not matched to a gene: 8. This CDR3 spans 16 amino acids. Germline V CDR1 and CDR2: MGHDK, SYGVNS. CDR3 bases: TGTGCCAGCAGTGATTATGGGGGAGGGCGCTCCTACGAGCAGTACTTC. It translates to CASSDYGGGRSYEQYF.

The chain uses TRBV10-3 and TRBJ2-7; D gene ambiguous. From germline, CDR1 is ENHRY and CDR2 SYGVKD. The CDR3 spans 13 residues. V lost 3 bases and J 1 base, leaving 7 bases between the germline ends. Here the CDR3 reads CAISERVSYEQYF. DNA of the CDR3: TGTGCCATCAGTGAACGGGTTTCCTACGAGCAGTACTTC.

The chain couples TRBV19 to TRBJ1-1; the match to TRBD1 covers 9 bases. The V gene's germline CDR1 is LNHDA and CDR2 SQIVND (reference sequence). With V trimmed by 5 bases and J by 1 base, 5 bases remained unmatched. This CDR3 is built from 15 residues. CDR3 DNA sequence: TGTGCCAGTAGTCCCTGGACAGGGGAGAACACTGAAGCTTTCTTT. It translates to CASSPWTGENTEAFF.